Detailed here is one T cell receptor beta chain. Its antigen is not yet known. Base qualities are missing; no much larger clone stands one base away. Explained via the paper, the treatment or condition label denotes: allogeneic hematopoietic cell transplantation with graft depleted of TCRalphabeta T cells and CD19 B cells. Transplant recipients were children who received TCRalphabeta/CD19-depleted allogeneic hematopoietic cell grafts. The library was obtained by PCR. Sequencer: Illumina HiSeq 2500. Molecular barcoding was employed in the preparation of TCR libraries, with unique molecular identifiers being used to normalize TCRbeta repertoire quantification. Clones were called with MiXCR by TCRdb after fastp trimmed the public reads at Q25, and only in-frame beta chains were retained. Rows merge per CDR3 protein into single entries with the most common DNA and genes. The sample table holds some 830,000 distinct CDR3 sequences, of which 15% to 20% were seen once. Of the sample, about 4.6% falls within the top ten clones.

The data originate from a study of T-cell reconstitution after alpha-beta-depleted transplantation in children (dated by TCRdb to about 2016). A note on the overall study: Using TCR repertoire profiling, the study followed T-cell immune reconstitution in a quantitative way in children after TCRalphabeta/CD19-depleted allogeneic hematopoietic cell transplantation. Points the paper makes about the study in general: Hyperexpanded clone frequencies declined over subsequent months; after one year, T-cell counts and TCRbeta diversity were mostly attributed to newly produced T cells. The apparently early alphabetaT-cell count recovery about two months after transplant was reportedly dependent on only several hundred rapidly expanded clones derived from non-depleted graft cells. In some patients, high TCRbeta diversity at day 60 was attributed to recipient T cells and intrathymic progenitors that had survived conditioning.

Sequencing used PBMCs, mostly from graft donor cells, obtained 360 days after TCRalphabeta/CD19-depleted stem cell transplant. The source of this sequence is a male patient younger than 18 who had a stem cell transplant for acute lymphoblastic leukemia, so the T cells may come from the graft donor.

The CDR3 here reads CASSPTSGGTAPLHF. Read as DNA, the sequence is TGCGCCAGCAGCCCGACTTCAGGGGGCACGGCACCCCTCCACTTT. Rearrangement joined TRBV5-1 to TRBJ1-6; 8 bases in the middle match TRBD1. Via the germline V gene, CDR1 is SGHRS and CDR2 YFSETQ. Its CDR3 holds 15 amino acids, cysteine through phenylalanine. Of the read, only the CDR3 DNA is kept; its 45 bases are in frame from base 1. Ends trimmed: V by 4 bases, J by 11 bases; bases unmatched to a gene: 11.